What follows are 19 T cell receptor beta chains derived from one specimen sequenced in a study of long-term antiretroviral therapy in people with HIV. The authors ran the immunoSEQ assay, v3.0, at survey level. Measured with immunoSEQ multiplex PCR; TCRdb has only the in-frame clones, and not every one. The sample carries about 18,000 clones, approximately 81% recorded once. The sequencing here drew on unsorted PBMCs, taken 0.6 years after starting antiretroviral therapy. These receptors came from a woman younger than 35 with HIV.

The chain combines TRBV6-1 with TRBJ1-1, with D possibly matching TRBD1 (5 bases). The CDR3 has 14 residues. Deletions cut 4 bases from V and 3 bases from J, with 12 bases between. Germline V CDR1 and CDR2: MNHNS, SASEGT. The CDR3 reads CASSGLIRDTEAFF. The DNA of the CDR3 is TGTGCCAGCAGTGGGCTAATCAGGGACACTGAAGCTTTCTTT.

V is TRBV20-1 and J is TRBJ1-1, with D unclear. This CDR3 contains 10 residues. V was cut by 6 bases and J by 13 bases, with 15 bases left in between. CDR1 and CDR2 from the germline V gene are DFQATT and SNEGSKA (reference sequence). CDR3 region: CSAKQDAVFF. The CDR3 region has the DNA TGCAGTGCCAAGCAGGATGCCGTTTTCTTT.

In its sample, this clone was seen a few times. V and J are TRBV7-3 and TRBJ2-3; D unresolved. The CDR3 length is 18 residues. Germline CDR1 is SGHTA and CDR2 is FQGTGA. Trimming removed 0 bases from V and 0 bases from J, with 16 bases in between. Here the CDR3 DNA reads TGTGCCAGCAGCTTAACCATAGGTGATATAGGGAGCACAGATACGCAGTATTTT. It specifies CASSLTIGDIGSTDTQYF.

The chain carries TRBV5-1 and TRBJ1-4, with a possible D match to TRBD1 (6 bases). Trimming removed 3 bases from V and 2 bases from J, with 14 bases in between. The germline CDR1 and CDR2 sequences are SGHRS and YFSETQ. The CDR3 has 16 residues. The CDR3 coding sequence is TGCGCCAGCAGCTCGGGGGCGGTGGGGACTAATGAAAAACTGTTTTTT. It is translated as CASSSGAVGTNEKLFF.

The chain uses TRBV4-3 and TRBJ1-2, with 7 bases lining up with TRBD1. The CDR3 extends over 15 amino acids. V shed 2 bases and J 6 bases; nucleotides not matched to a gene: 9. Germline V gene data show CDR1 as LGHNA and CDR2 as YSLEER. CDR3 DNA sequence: TGCGCCAGCAGCCAAAATCCGGCAGGGGGGGATGGCTACACCTTC. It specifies CASSQNPAGGDGYTF.

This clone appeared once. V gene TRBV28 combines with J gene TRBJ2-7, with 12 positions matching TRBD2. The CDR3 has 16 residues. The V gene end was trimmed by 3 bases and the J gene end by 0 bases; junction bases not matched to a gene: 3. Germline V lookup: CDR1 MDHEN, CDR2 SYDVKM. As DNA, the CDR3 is TGTGCCAGCAGTTTTGGGGGACTAGCGGGCTCCTACGAGCAGTACTTC. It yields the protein CASSFGGLAGSYEQYF.

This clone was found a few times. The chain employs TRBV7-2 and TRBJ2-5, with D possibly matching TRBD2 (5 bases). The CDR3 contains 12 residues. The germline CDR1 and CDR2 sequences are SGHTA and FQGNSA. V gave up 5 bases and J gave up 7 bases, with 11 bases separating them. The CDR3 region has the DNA TGTGCCAGCAGCCAGAACGAGGGGACCCAGTACTTC. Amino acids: CASSQNEGTQYF.

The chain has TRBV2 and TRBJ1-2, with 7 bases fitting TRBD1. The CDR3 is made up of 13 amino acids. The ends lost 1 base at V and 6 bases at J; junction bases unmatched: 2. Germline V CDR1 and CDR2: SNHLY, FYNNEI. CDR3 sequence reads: CASSEEQGHGYTF. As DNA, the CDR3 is TGTGCCAGCAGTGAAGAACAGGGGCATGGCTACACCTTC.

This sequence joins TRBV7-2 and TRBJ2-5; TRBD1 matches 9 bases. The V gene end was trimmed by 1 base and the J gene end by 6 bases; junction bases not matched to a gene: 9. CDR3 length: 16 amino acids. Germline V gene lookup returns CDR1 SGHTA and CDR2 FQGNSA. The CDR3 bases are TGTGCCAGCAGCTTAGGGGCCGGGACAGGGTTGCAGACCCAGTACTTC. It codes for CASSLGAGTGLQTQYF.

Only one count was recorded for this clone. CDR3 region: CASSPGVGPQYGYTF. The CDR3 DNA reads TGTGCCAGCTCACCAGGCGTGGGCCCCCAATATGGCTACACCTTC. The chain uses TRBV18 and TRBJ1-2; D is unresolved. The CDR3 is 15 amino acids. Germline V gene sequence: CDR1 KGHSH, CDR2 LQKENI. V was trimmed by 2 bases and J by 5 bases, leaving 15 bases between them.

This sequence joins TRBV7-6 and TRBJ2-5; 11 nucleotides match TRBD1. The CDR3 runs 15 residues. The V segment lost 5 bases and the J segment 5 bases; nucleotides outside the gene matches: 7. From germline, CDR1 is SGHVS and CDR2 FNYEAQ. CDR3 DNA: TGTGCCAGCAGCACCTGGACAGGGGGCAGGGAGACCCAGTACTTC. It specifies CASSTWTGGRETQYF.

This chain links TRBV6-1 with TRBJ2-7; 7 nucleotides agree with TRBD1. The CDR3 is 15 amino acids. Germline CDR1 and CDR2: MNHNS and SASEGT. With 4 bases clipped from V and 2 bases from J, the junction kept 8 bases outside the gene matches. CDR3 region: CASSGADGQAYEQYF. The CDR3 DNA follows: TGTGCCAGCAGTGGAGCAGACGGACAGGCCTACGAGCAGTACTTC.

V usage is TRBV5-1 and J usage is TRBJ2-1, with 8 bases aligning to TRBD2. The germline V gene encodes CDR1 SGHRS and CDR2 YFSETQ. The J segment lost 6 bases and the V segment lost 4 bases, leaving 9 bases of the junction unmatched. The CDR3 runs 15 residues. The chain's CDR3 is CASSRREGGGNEQFF. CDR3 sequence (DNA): TGCGCCAGCAGCCGACGGGAGGGCGGGGGCAATGAGCAGTTCTTC.

This chain's CDR3 is CASSPPTANHGYTF. The CDR3 DNA sequence: TGTGCCAGCTCACCCCCAACAGCAAACCATGGCTACACCTTC. The chain combines TRBV18 with TRBJ1-2, with unresolved D. V was pared by 3 bases and J by 6 bases, with 14 bases between. Germline-derived CDR1 and CDR2 are KGHSH and LQKENI. This CDR3 contains 14 residues.

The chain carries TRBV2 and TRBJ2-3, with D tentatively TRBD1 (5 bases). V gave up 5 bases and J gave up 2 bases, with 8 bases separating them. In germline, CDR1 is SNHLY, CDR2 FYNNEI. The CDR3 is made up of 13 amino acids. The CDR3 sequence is CASSLRDTDTQYF. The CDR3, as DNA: TGTGCCAGCAGTCTCAGGGACACAGATACGCAGTATTTT.

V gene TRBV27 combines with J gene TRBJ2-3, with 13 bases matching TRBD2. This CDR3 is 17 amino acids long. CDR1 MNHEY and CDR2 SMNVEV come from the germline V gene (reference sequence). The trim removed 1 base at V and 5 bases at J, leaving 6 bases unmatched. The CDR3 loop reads CASSLLLAGGPGDTQYF. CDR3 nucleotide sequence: TGTGCCAGCAGTTTATTACTAGCGGGGGGGCCAGGAGATACGCAGTATTTT.

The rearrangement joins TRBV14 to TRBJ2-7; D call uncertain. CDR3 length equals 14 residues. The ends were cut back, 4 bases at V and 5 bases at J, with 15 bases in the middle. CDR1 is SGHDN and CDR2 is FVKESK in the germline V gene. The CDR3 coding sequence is TGTGCCAGCAGCCCTGTGGAGAAGACCCACGAGCAGTACTTC. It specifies CASSPVEKTHEQYF.

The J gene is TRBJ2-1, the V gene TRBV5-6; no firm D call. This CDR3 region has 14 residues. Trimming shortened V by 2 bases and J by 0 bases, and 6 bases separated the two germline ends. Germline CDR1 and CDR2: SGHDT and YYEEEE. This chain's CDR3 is CASSFGSSYNEQFF. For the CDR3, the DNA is TGTGCCAGCAGCTTCGGTAGCTCCTACAATGAGCAGTTCTTC. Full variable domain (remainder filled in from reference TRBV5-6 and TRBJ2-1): DAGVTQSPTHLIKTRGQQVTLRCSPKSGHDTVSWYQQALGQGPQFIFQYYEEEERQRGNFPDRFSGHQFPNYSSELNVNALLLGDSALYLCASSFGSSYNEQFFGPGTRLTVL.

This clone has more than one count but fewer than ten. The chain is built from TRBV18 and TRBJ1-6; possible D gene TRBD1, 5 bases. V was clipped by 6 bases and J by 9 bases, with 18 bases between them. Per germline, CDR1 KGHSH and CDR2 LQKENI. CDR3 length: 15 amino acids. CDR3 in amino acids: CASSRNRDQGSPLHF. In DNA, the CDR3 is TGTGCCAGCTCCCGAAACCGGGACCAGGGTTCACCCCTCCACTTT.